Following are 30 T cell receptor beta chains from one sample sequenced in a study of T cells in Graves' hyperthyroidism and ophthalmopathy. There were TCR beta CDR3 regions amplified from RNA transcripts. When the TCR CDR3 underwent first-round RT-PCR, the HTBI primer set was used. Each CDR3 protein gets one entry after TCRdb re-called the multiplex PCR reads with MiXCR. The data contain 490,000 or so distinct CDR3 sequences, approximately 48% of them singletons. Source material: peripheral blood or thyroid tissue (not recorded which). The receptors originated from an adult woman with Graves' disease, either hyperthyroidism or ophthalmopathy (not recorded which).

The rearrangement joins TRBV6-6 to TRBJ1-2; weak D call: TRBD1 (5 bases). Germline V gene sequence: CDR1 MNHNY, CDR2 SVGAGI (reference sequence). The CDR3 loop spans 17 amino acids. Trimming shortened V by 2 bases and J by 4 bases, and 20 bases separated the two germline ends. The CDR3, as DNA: TGTGCCAGCAGTTACAGTCCCCAACTCGACAGCCTCTATGGCTACACCTTC. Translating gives CASSYSPQLDSLYGYTF.

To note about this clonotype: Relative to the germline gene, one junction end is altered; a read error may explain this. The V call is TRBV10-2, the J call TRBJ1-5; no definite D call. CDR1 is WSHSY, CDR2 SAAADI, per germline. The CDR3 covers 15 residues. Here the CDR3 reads CATEGQSYSNQPQHF. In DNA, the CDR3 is TGTGCCACCGAAGGGCAGTCTTATAGCAATCAGCCCCAGCATTTT.

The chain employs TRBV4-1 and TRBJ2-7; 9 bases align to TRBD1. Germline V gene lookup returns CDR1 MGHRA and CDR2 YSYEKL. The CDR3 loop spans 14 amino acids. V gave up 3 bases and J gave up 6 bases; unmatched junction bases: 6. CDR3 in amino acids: CASSHHWTGAEQYF. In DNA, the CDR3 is TGCGCCAGCAGCCACCATTGGACAGGGGCCGAGCAGTACTTC.

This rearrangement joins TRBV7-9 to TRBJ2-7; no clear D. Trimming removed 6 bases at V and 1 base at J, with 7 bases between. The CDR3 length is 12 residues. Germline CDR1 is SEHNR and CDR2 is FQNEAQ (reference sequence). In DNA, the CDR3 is TGTGCCAGCAGTCGGTATTCCTACGAGCAGTACTTC. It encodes CASSRYSYEQYF.

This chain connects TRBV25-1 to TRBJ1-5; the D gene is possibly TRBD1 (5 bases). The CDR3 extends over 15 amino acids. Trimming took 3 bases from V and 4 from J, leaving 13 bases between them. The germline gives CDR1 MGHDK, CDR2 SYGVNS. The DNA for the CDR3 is TGTGCCAGCAGTGACCGGGACGGACTAAATCAGCCCCAGCATTTT. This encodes CASSDRDGLNQPQHF.

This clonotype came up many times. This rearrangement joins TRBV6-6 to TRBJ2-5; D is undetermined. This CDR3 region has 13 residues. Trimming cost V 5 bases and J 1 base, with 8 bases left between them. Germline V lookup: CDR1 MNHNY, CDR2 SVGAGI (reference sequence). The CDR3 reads CASSLPPQETQYF. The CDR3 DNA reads TGTGCCAGCAGTCTACCCCCCCAAGAGACCCAGTACTTC.

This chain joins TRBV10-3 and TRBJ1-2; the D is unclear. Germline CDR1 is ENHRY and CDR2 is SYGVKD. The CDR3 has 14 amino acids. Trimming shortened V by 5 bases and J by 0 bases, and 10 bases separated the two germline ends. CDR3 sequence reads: CAISHFRANYGYTF. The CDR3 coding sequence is TGTGCCATCAGTCACTTCAGAGCTAACTATGGCTACACCTTC.

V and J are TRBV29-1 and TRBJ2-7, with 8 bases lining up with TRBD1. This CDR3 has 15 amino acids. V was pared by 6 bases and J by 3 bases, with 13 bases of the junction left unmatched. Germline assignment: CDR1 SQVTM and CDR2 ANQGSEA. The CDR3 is CSVYLPGQAFYEQYF. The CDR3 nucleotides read TGCAGCGTCTACTTGCCGGGACAGGCATTCTACGAGCAGTACTTC.

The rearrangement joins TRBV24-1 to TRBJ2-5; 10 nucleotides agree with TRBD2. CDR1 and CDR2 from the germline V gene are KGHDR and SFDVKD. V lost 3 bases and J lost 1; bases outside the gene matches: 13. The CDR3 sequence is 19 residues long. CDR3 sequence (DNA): TGTGCCACCAGTGATCTCCGGTTAGCGGGAGGCCAGGCCCAAGAGACCCAGTACTTC. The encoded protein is CATSDLRLAGGQAQETQYF.

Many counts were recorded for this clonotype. CDR3 residues: CASSQVPGWNSPLHF. The CDR3 DNA reads TGTGCCAGCAGCCAAGTCCCGGGGTGGAATTCACCCCTCCACTTT. The J gene is TRBJ1-6, the V gene TRBV3-1; no definite D call. CDR3 length: 15 residues. V was clipped by 1 base and J by 7 bases, with 11 bases between them. From germline, CDR1 is LGHDT and CDR2 YNNKEL (reference sequence).

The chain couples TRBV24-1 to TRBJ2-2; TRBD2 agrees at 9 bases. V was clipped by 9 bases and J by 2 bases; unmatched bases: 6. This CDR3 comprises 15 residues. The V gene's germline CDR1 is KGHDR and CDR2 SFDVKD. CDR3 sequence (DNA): TGTGCCACCCAAGGACTAGCGACCAACACCGGGGAGCTGTTTTTT. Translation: CATQGLATNTGELFF.

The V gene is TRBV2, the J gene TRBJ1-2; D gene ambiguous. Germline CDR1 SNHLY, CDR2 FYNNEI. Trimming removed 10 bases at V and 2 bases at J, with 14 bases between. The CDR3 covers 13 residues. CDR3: CATLEGRNYGYTF. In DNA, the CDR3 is TGTGCCACACTTGAAGGGCGGAACTATGGCTACACCTTC.

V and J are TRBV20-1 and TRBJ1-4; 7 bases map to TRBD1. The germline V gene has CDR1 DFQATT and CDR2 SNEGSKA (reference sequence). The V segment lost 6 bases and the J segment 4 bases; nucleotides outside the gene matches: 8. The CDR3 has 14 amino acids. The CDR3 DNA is TGCAGTGCAAAACGGCCAGGGGGTAATGAAAAACTGTTTTTT. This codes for CSAKRPGGNEKLFF.

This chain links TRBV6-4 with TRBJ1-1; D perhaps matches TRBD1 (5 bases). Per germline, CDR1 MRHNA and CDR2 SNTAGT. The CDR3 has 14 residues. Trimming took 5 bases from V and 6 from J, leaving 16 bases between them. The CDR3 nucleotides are TGTGCCAGCAGTCCAGGGACGAGGATTCCTGAAGCTTTCTTT. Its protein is CASSPGTRIPEAFF.

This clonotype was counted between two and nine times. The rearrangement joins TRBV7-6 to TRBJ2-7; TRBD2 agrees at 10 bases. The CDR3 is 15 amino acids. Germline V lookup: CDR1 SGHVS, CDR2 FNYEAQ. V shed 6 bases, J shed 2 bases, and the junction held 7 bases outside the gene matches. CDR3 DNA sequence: TGTGCCAGCAGTCACATTAGCGGGGGGACCTACGAGCAGTACTTC. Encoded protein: CASSHISGGTYEQYF. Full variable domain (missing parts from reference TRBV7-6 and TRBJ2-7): GAGVSQSPRYKVTKRGQDVALRCDPISGHVSLYWYRQALGQGPEFLTYFNYEAQQDKSGLPNDRFSAERPEGSISTLTIQRTEQRDSAMYRCASSHISGGTYEQYFGPGTRLTVT.

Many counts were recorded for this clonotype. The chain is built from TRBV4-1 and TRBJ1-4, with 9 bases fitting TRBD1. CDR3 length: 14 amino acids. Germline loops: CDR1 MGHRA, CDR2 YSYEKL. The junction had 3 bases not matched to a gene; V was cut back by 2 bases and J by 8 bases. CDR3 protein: CASSQQTGGEKLFF. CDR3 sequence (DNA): TGCGCCAGCAGCCAACAGACAGGGGGAGAAAAACTGTTTTTT.

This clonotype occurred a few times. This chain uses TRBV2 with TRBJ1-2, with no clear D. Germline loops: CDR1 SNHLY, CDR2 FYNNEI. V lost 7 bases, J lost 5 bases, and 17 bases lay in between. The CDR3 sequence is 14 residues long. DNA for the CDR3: TGTGCCAGCAAGGAGGACGGGCTAGGGTATGGCTACACCTTC. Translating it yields CASKEDGLGYGYTF.

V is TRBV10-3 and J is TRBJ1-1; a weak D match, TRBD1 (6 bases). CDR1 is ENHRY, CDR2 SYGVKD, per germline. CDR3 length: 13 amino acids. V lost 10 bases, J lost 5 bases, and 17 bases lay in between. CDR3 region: CATQGGVGTEAFF. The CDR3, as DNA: TGTGCCACCCAAGGGGGGGTGGGGACTGAAGCTTTCTTT.

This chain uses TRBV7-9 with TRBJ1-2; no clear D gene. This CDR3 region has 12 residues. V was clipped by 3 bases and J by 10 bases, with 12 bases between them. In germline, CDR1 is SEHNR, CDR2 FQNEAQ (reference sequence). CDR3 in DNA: TGTGCCAGCAGCTTGGTGGAGAGCTCCTACACCTTC. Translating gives CASSLVESSYTF.

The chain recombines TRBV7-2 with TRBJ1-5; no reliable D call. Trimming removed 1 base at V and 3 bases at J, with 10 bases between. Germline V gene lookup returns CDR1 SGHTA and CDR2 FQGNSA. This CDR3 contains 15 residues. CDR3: CASSLEWGYNQPQHF. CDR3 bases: TGTGCCAGCAGCTTAGAGTGGGGTTACAATCAGCCCCAGCATTTT.

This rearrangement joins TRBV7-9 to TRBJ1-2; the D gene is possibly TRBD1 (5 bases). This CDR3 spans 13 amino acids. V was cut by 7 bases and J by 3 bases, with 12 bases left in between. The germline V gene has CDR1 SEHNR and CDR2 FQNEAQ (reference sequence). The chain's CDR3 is CASNRGGDYGYTF. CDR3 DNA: TGTGCCAGCAACCGGGGGGGAGACTATGGCTACACCTTC.

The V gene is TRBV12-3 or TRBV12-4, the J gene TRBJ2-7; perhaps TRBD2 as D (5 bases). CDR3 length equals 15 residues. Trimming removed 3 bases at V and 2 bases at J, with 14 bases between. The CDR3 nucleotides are TGTGCCAGCAGTTTTGGGGAGCTTCTCACCTACGAGCAGTACTTC. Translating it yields CASSFGELLTYEQYF.

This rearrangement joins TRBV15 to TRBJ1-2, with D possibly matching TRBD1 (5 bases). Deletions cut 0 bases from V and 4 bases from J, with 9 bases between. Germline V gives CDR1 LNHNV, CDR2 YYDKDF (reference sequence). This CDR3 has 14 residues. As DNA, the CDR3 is TGTGCCACCAGCAGAGAGGGGACGAGCTATGGCTACACCTTC. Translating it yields CATSREGTSYGYTF. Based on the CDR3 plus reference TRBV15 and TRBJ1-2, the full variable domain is DAMVIQNPRYQVTQFGKPVTLSCSQTLNHNVMYWYQQKSSQAPKLLFHYYDKDFNNEADTPDNFQSRRPNTSFCFLDIRSPGLGDTAMYLCATSREGTSYGYTFGSGTRLTVV.

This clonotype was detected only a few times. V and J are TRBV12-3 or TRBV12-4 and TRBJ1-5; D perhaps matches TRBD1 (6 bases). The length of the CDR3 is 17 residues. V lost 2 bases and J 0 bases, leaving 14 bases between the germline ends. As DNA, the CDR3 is TGTGCCAGCAGTTTAAATTTAAGGGGGGATAGCAATCAGCCCCAGCATTTT. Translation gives CASSLNLRGDSNQPQHF.

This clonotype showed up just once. CDR3 protein: CASSLEHRRSLHF. The CDR3 nucleotides read TGTGCCAGCAGTCTAGAACATAGGAGATCCCTCCACTTT. This chain connects TRBV13 to TRBJ1-6; the D is unclear. The CDR3 covers 13 residues. The germline gives CDR1 PRHDT, CDR2 FYEKMQ (reference sequence). Trimming shortened V by 6 bases and J by 14 bases, and 17 bases separated the two germline ends.

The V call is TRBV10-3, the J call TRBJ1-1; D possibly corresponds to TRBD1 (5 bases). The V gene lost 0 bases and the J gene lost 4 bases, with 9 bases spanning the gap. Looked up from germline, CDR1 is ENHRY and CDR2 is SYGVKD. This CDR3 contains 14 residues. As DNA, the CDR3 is TGTGCCATCAGTGAGTCGGGGCGTGGCACTGAAGCTTTCTTT. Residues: CAISESGRGTEAFF.

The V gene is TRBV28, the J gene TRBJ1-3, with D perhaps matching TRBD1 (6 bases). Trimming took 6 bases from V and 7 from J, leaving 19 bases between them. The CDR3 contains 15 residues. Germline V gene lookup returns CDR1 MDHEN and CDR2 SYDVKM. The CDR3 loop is CASSGGAAMENTIYF. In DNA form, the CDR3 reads TGTGCCAGCAGCGGGGGGGCCGCAATGGAGAACACCATATATTTT.

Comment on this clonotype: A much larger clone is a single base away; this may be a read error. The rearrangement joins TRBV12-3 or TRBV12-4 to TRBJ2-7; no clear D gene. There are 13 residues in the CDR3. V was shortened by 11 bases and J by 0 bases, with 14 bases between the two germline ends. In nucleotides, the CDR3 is TGTGCCGGCAAACTCTACGACTCCTACGAGCAGTACTTC. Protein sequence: CAGKLYDSYEQYF.

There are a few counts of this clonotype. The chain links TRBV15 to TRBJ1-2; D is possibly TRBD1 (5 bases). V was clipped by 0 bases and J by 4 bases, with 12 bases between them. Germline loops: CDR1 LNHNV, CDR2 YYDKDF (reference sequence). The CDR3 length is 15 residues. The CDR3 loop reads CATSRDFPGVYGYTF. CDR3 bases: TGTGCCACCAGCAGAGATTTCCCGGGGGTCTATGGCTACACCTTC.

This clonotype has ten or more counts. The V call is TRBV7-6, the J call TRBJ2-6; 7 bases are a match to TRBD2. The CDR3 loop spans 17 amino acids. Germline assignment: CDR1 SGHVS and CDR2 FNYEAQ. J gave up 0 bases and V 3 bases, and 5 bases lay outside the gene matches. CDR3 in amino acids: CASSLSSGSSGANVLTF. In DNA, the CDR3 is TGTGCCAGCAGCTTGTCTAGCGGTTCCTCTGGGGCCAACGTCCTGACTTTC.